One sample yielded the 13 T cell receptor beta chains listed below, sequenced in a study of T cells in women clearing cervical HPV infection. The repertoire was sequenced with immunoSEQ multiplex PCR; TCRdb's copy has only in-frame clones and lacks some. The repertoire table contains about 31,000 clones. Material: blood buffy coat. The receptors here all came from a woman aged 18 to 69 with a cervical HPV16 infection that either progressed to CIN3+ or cleared (not recorded which).

Comments on this clone: In the same sample, other DNA sequences code for this CDR3. The CDR3 is CASSPDSGSNQPQHF. The part of the CDR3 DNA that was read is TGTGCCAGCTCACCGGACAGTGGGTCTAATCAGCCC. The rearrangement joins TRBV18 to TRBJ1-5, with a tentative D call TRBD1 (6 bases). The read stops 3 residues short of the end of the CDR3; the missing end is completed from the germline J gene. The CDR3 consists of 15 residues. The V gene lost 3 bases and the J gene lost 4 bases, with 13 bases spanning the gap. The germline V gene encodes CDR1 KGHSH and CDR2 LQKENI.

Of note for this clone: The CDR3 end falls 3 residues outside the read, so it is completed with the germline J gene. The V gene is TRBV20-1, the J gene TRBJ2-3; 9 bases are a match to TRBD2. The CDR3 loop spans 13 amino acids. Germline loops: CDR1 DFQATT, CDR2 SNEGSKA (reference sequence). The CDR3 sequence: CSARPLAGGAQYF. The sequenced CDR3 bases are TGCAGTGCCAGGCCCCTGGCGGGGGGGGCG.

Turning to this clone: The sequence runs out 3 residues before the end of the CDR3; the remainder is reconstructed from the germline J gene. The V and J genes are TRBV20-1 and TRBJ1-5, with 7 nucleotides matching TRBD1. V lost 3 bases to trimming and J lost 5 bases; unmatched junction nucleotides: 7. This CDR3 spans 14 amino acids. Looked up from germline, CDR1 is DFQATT and CDR2 is SNEGSKA (reference sequence). CDR3 sequence: CSASDRAADQPQHF. The CDR3 bases that were read are TGCAGTGCTAGCGACAGGGCGGCGGATCAGCCC.

As concerns this clone: The sequenced fragment ends 3 residues before the CDR3 boundary, so the rest is inferred from the germline J gene. The chain links TRBV20-1 to TRBJ2-7; TRBD2 agrees at 11 bases. The CDR3 is 14 amino acids. Germline CDR1 and CDR2: DFQATT and SNEGSKA (reference sequence). Losses at the gene ends were 1 base for V and 3 bases for J; bases not matched to a gene: 2. The CDR3 sequence: CSARGSGRGYEQYF. The CDR3 DNA, read in part, is TGCAGTGCTAGAGGTAGCGGGAGGGGCTACGAG.

Partial CDR3 DNA: TGTGCCAGCAGCACAGGGACCTCAGGGACTGAA. Protein product: CASSTGTSGTE. The full CDR3 protein is CASSTGTSGTEAFF. This chain links TRBV7-2 with TRBJ1-1, with a tentative D call TRBD1 (6 bases). The read comes to an end 3 residues before the CDR3 does, leaving the germline J gene to fill in the end. Germline assignment: CDR1 SGHTA and CDR2 FQGNSA. The CDR3 totals 14 residues. Trimming removed 5 bases from V and 5 bases from J, with 15 bases in between.

As concerns this clone: With the read ending 3 residues before the CDR3 end, the germline J gene is used to fill in that end. The chain uses TRBV30 and TRBJ1-2; 9 positions match TRBD1. There are 15 residues in the CDR3. Germline CDR1 GTSNPN, CDR2 SVGIG (reference sequence). This chain's CDR3 is CAWSMGQGSSYDYTF. The CDR3 bases that were read are TGTGCCTGGAGTATGGGACAGGGAAGCTCCTACGAC.

With respect to this clone: The read comes to an end 3 residues before the CDR3 does, leaving the germline J gene to fill in the end. The chain uses TRBV2 and TRBJ2-3, with 7 bases fitting TRBD1. CDR1 is SNHLY, CDR2 FYNNEI, per germline. This CDR3 contains 15 residues. Losses at the gene ends were 6 bases for V and 2 bases for J; bases not matched to a gene: 8. The CDR3 protein is CASRLSGTVTDTQYF. CDR3 DNA, as far as it was read: TGTGCCAGCAGGCTCTCCGGGACAGTCACAGATACG. The complete variable domain, with remaining parts taken from reference TRBV2 and TRBJ2-3, reads EPEVTQTPSHQVTQMGQEVILRCVPISNHLYFYWYRQILGQKVEFLVSFYNNEISEKSEIFDDQFSVERPDGSNFTLKIRSTKLEDSAMYFCASRLSGTVTDTQYFGPGTRLTVL.

Considering frequency, this clone is medium-sized. The read comes to an end 3 residues before the CDR3 does, leaving the germline J gene to fill in the end. The V call is TRBV29-1, the J call TRBJ2-3, with D tentatively TRBD1 or TRBD2 (7 bases each). This CDR3 has 15 amino acids. V was shortened by 4 bases and J by 0 bases, with 14 bases between the two germline ends. Per germline, CDR1 SQVTM and CDR2 ANQGSEA. CDR3 residues: CSVVGGGRSTDTQYF. The CDR3 bases that were read are TGCAGCGTTGTAGGGGGCGGGAGAAGCACAGATACG.

In the case of this clone: The CDR3 end lies 3 residues beyond the end of the read and is filled in from the germline J gene. The V call is TRBV6-2 or TRBV6-3, the J call TRBJ1-1; no firm D call. Germline V CDR1 and CDR2: MNHEY, SVGEGT. The CDR3 runs 15 residues. The CDR3 DNA, read in part, is TGTGCCAGCAGTTCACAGTTTCGAACACTCTACGAG. Protein sequence: CASSSQFRTLYE. The full CDR3 protein is CASSSQFRTLYEAFF.

CDR3 sequence reads: CASSELAGGPTDTQYF. CDR3 bases read: TGTGCCAGCAGTGAACTAGCGGGGGGGCCAACAGATACG. J is TRBJ2-3 and V is TRBV6-1; 12 nucleotides align to TRBD2. The read is 3 residues too short to cover the CDR3 end, so that end is filled in from the germline J gene. This CDR3 is built from 16 residues. Germline V gives CDR1 MNHNS, CDR2 SASEGT. V shed 2 bases and J 3 bases; nucleotides not matched to a gene: 3.

On this clone: The CDR3 end is not reached by the read, which stops 3 residues before it; the germline J gene fills it in. The chain links TRBV7-8 to TRBJ1-2; no clear D. V was trimmed by 4 bases and J by 7 bases, leaving 16 bases between them. The CDR3 runs 14 residues. The germline V gene has CDR1 SGHVS and CDR2 FQNEAQ. CDR3: CASSSTRVLGGYTF. The CDR3 bases that were read are TGTGCCAGCAGCTCCACGCGGGTATTGGGTGGC.

For this clone: The observed sequence ends 3 residues before the CDR3 terminus, with the missing tail filled in from the germline J gene. This sequence joins TRBV30 and TRBJ1-2; TRBD1 matches 8 bases. Germline CDR1 GTSNPN, CDR2 SVGIG (reference sequence). This CDR3 contains 12 residues. The CDR3 sequence is CAWSSDRGDYTF. The covered CDR3 bases are TGTGCCTGGAGCTCCGACAGGGGCGAC.

To note about this clone: From the germline J gene comes the end of the CDR3, since the read stops 3 residues before it. This rearrangement joins TRBV12-3 or TRBV12-4 to TRBJ2-7; TRBD2 aligns across 11 bases. V was pared by 4 bases and J by 2 bases, with 7 bases of the junction left unmatched. The CDR3 has 16 amino acids. The CDR3 bases that were read are TGTGCCAGCAGTTCCCTTCTTAGCGGGAGGGCCTACGAG. Amino acid sequence: CASSSLLSGRAYE. The full CDR3 is CASSSLLSGRAYEQYF.